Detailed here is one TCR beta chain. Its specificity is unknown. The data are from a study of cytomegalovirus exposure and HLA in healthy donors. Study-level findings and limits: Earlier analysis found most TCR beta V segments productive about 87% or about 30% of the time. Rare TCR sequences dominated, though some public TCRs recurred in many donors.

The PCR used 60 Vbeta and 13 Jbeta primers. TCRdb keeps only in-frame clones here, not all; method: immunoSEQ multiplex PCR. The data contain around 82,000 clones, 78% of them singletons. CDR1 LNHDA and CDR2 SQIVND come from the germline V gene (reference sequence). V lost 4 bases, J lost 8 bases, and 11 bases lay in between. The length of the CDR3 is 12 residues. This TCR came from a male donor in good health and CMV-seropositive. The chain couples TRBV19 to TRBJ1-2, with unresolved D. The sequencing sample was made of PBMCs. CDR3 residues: CASSNGFGGYTF. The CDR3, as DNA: TGTGCCAGTAGTAACGGGTTTGGCGGCTACACCTTC.